This record covers a single T cell receptor beta chain. No antigen is known for it. The sample comes from a study of CD8 T cells in ankylosing spondylitis. Study-wide points: CD8+ cells made up the disease-linked clones, which were relatively rare in peripheral blood. Within ankylosing spondylitis blood, a TCR beta motif made up of eight highly homologous variants appeared to be characteristic.

Quantitative barcoded 5'-RACE was used to prepare TCR beta libraries. MiXCR, applied by TCRdb to the 5' RACE reads, yields one record per CDR3 protein. The repertoire has more than 150,000 distinct CDR3 sequences, around 13% of them found once; the top ten carry more than 9.5%. The junction had 7 bases not matched to a gene; V was cut back by 3 bases and J by 1 base. CDR3 length: 16 residues. The germline gives CDR1 LGHDT, CDR2 YNNKEL (reference sequence). The sequence came from a female donor with ankylosing spondylitis or in good health (not recorded which). Sequencing was done on a sample of blood, either unsorted or a sorted T cell fraction (not recorded which). V is TRBV3-1 and J is TRBJ2-5; TRBD2 agrees at 8 bases. DNA of the CDR3: TGTGCCAGCAGCCAGGGACTAGGGACCACCCAAGAGACCCAGTACTTC. This sequence encodes CASSQGLGTTQETQYF.